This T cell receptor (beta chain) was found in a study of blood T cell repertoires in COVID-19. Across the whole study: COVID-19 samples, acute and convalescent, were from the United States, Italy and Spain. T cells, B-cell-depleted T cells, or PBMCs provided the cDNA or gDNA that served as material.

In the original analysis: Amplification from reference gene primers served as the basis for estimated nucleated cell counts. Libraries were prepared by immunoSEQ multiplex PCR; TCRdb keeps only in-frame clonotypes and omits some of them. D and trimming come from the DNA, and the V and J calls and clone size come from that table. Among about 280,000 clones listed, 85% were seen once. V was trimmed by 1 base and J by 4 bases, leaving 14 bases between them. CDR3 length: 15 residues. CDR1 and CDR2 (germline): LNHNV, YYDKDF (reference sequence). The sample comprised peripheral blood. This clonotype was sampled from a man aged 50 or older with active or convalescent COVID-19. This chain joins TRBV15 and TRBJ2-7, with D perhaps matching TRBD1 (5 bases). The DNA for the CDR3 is TGTGCCACCAGCAGAGGACGCCTGGGGCTTTACGAGCAGTACTTC. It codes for CATSRGRLGLYEQYF.